Given below is one T cell receptor beta chain in context. Antigen unknown. The CDR3 has 15 amino acids. Trimming cost V 0 bases and J 3 bases, with 12 bases left between them. In germline, CDR1 is SGHRS, CDR2 YFSETQ. This record comes from a study of cytomegalovirus exposure and HLA in healthy donors. Regarding the study as a whole: Previous analysis showed most TCR beta V segments were productive about 87% or about 30% of the time.

Use of 60 Vbeta and 13 Jbeta primers characterized the PCR. Method: immunoSEQ multiplex PCR; TCRdb's copy keeps in-frame clones and lacks some. The profile shows more than 95,000 clones, 75% to 85% of them singletons. The clonotype was recovered from a woman aged 18 to 35 in good health and CMV-seropositive. The V and J genes are TRBV5-1 and TRBJ1-1; possible D gene TRBD1, 5 bases. The sequencing input was PBMCs. This chain's CDR3 is CASSLDGALDTEAFF. The CDR3 nucleotides read TGCGCCAGCAGCTTGGATGGGGCGCTGGACACTGAAGCTTTCTTT.